This T cell receptor (beta chain) was observed in a study of control samples from healthy donors and cancer patients. The ends lost 4 bases at V and 5 bases at J; junction bases unmatched: 14. This CDR3 comprises 17 residues. Germline CDR1 reads SGHRS; CDR2 reads YFSETQ. TCRdb keeps only in-frame clones here, not all; method: immunoSEQ multiplex PCR. The data contain about 26,000 clones, about 81% of them singletons. V gene TRBV5-1 combines with J gene TRBJ1-2, with 10 bases aligning to TRBD1. Sequenced input: PBMCs. The sequence derives from a man between 60 and 70 years old with colorectal cancer. CDR3 protein: CASSAGTGAPMAYGYTF. The CDR3 DNA is TGCGCCAGCAGCGCCGGGACAGGGGCGCCAATGGCATATGGCTACACCTTC.